Presented here are 8 T cell receptor beta chains from one specimen sequenced in a study of T cell repertoires in cytomegalovirus infection. TCRdb re-called the reads with MiXCR, one entry per CDR3 protein. The table records roughly 920,000 distinct CDR3 sequences, roughly 30% of them present only once. Antigens of these TCRs are unknown. The source material was cultured CD8+ T cells from PBMCs, sampled from culture after CMV antigen stimulation. These receptors were obtained from a human donor in good health (CMV status not recorded). Some clones in this sample may be carry-over from other donors' samples.

This chain links TRBV12-3 or TRBV12-4 with TRBJ2-3, with 11 bases fitting TRBD2. V trimming: 5 bases; J trimming: 8 bases; junction bases outside the gene matches: 9. The CDR3 spans 15 residues. The CDR3 nucleotides are TGTGCCAGCAGTGGGACTAGCGGAGAATTTGGTACGCAGTATTTT. It codes for CASSGTSGEFGTQYF.

As for this clonotype: Possible read error: a much larger clone is one base away. The chain uses TRBV7-4 and TRBJ1-2; TRBD1 matches 11 bases. The length of the CDR3 is 16 residues. The trim removed 10 bases at V and 1 base at J, leaving 11 bases unmatched. Germline assignment: CDR1 SGHVT and CDR2 SQSDAQ. CDR3 protein: CANSYRTGGINYGYTF. CDR3 coding DNA: TGTGCCAACAGTTATAGGACAGGGGGCATTAACTATGGCTACACCTTC.

Points on this clonotype: Its ends do not fully match the called genes, so a read error is possible. The chain combines TRBV7-2 with TRBJ2-3, with TRBD2 matching over 7 bases. The germline CDR1 and CDR2 sequences are SGHTA and FQGNSA. The CDR3 runs 20 residues. CDR3 residues: CVSSLAPSGGVRWDTDTQYF. In DNA form, the CDR3 reads TGTGTCAGCAGCTTAGCGCCTAGTGGGGGGGTGAGGTGGGACACAGATACGCAGTATTTT.

With regard to this clonotype: Germline and junction disagree at one end, which may indicate a read error. This sequence joins TRBV7-3 and TRBJ2-1; 10 positions match TRBD2. The CDR3 spans 17 residues. Germline V gene sequence: CDR1 SGHTA, CDR2 FQGTGA. CDR3 protein: CASSSERAGGPNNEQFF. Written as DNA, the CDR3 is TGTGCCAGTAGCTCCGAGAGAGCGGGGGGGCCGAACAATGAGCAGTTCTTC.

The rearrangement uses TRBV19 and TRBJ1-6; D unresolved. The CDR3 has 15 residues. Germline lookup yields CDR1 LNHDA and CDR2 SQIVND (reference sequence). Trimming took 7 bases from V and 8 from J, leaving 18 bases between them. CDR3: CASNQGGQVDSPLHF. CDR3 sequence (DNA): TGTGCCAGTAACCAAGGCGGGCAGGTGGATTCACCCCTCCACTTT.

A single count supports this clonotype. J is TRBJ2-2 and V is TRBV15; no clear D gene. Trimming left V 4 bases short and J 2 bases short, with 14 bases between. Germline loops: CDR1 LNHNV, CDR2 YYDKDF (reference sequence). This CDR3 contains 16 residues. CDR3 residues: CATSIRVPLNTGELFF. The CDR3 nucleotides are TGTGCCACCAGCATCCGGGTCCCCCTTAACACCGGGGAGCTGTTTTTT.

This CDR3 is CASSPALTGPGNTIYF. CDR3 sequence (DNA): TGTGCCAGCTCACCAGCCCTGACAGGGCCTGGAAACACCATATATTTT. The V gene is TRBV18, the J gene TRBJ1-3, with 7 bases fitting TRBD1. From germline, CDR1 is KGHSH and CDR2 LQKENI. V trimming: 2 bases; J trimming: 2 bases; junction bases outside the gene matches: 6. The CDR3 is made up of 16 amino acids.

The chain carries TRBV4-1 and TRBJ2-3; TRBD1 aligns across 7 bases. This CDR3 is built from 15 residues. The trim removed 0 bases at V and 5 bases at J, leaving 5 bases unmatched. Germline values: CDR1 MGHRA, CDR2 YSYEKL. The CDR3 DNA reads TGCGCCAGCAGCCAAGATGAGGGGGCGGGAGATACGCAGTATTTT. Translated: CASSQDEGAGDTQYF.